Below are 3 T cell receptor beta chains sequenced from a single sample in a study of T cells after posttransplantation cyclophosphamide. The table came from immunoSEQ multiplex PCR; TCRdb's copy has only in-frame clones and leaves some out. Observed are 34,000 or so clones, no singletons, with the top ten taking around 7%. Sequenced sample: PBMCs. The receptors stem from a woman between 45 and 65 years old in good health and a related stem cell transplant donor.

The chain recombines TRBV29-1 with TRBJ2-3; 10 bases line up with TRBD2. Per germline, CDR1 SQVTM and CDR2 ANQGSEA. Trimming cost V 2 bases and J 4 bases; bases outside gene matches: 0. This CDR3 contains 13 residues. In DNA, the CDR3 is TGCAGCGTTGAAACTAGCGGGGCAGATACGCAGTATTTT. Protein: CSVETSGADTQYF.

This clone came up many times. The V and J genes are TRBV10-3 and TRBJ2-5, with 8 bases that match TRBD2. The CDR3 has 17 residues. The J segment lost 2 bases and the V segment lost 6 bases, leaving 14 bases of the junction unmatched. Per the germline V gene, CDR1 is ENHRY and CDR2 is SYGVKD. DNA for the CDR3: TGTGCCATCAGCCGTTTCTCGAGCGGGGGATTTCAAGAGACCCAGTACTTC. Residues: CAISRFSSGGFQETQYF.

The table lists this clone with many counts. CDR3 coding DNA: TGTGCCACCAGTGATTTTACCGGGACAGGGCCCTACGAGCAGTACTTC. Its protein product is CATSDFTGTGPYEQYF. V gene TRBV24-1 combines with J gene TRBJ2-7, with TRBD1 matching 9 bases. Unmatched junction bases numbered 5, after V lost 1 base and J lost 2 bases. Germline-derived CDR1 and CDR2 are KGHDR and SFDVKD. The CDR3 is 16 residues long.